This TCR beta chain came from a study of blood T cell repertoires in COVID-19. The overall study: Specimens from acute and convalescent COVID-19 originated in the United States, Italy and Spain. PBMCs, B-cell-depleted T cells, or T cells provided the cDNA or gDNA that made up the material.

The CDR3 has 14 amino acids. CDR1 MNHEY and CDR2 SVGAGI come from the germline V gene. V dropped 2 bases and J dropped 7 bases, with 15 bases sitting between them. Authors' processing steps: Amplification with reference gene primers provided the estimates of nucleated cell counts. Method: immunoSEQ multiplex PCR; TCRdb's copy keeps in-frame clones and lacks some. That table supplies the V and J calls and clone size; D and trimming were determined from the DNA. The sample yields approximately 230,000 clones, roughly nine tenths seen once. The receptor was derived from a man aged 18 to 30 with active or convalescent COVID-19. What was sequenced was peripheral blood. The chain couples TRBV6-5 to TRBJ2-7; maybe TRBD2 (5 bases). CDR3 region: CASSYGGPSREQYF. CDR3 DNA sequence: TGTGCCAGCAGTTACGGCGGCCCTAGCCGGGAGCAGTACTTC.